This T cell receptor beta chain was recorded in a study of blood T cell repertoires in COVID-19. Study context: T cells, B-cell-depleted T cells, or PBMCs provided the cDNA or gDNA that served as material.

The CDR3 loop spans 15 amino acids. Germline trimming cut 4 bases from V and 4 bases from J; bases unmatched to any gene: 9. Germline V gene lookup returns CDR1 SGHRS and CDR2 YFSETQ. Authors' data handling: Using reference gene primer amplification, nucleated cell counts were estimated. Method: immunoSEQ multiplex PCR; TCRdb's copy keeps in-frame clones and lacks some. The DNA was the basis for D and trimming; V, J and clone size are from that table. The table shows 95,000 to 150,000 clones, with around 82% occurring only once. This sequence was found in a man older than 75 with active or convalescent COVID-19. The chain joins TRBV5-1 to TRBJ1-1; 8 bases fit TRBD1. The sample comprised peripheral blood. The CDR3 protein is CASSLAQTGGTEAFF. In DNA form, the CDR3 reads TGCGCCAGCAGCCTCGCCCAAACAGGGGGCACTGAAGCTTTCTTT.